This passage covers 28 T cell receptor beta chains from one sample sequenced in a study. Clones were sequenced by immunoSEQ multiplex PCR, and TCRdb holds only the in-frame ones, with some missing. The sample lists tens of thousands of clones, about 93% seen once, with around 4.6% in the top ten. What was sequenced was PBMCs. The receptors originated from a man aged 40-50 years with rheumatoid arthritis.

The V and J genes are TRBV12-3 or TRBV12-4 and TRBJ1-2, with D possibly TRBD1 on 5 matching bases. The CDR3 extends over 12 amino acids. V shed 5 bases and J shed 4 bases, with 8 bases lying between them. CDR3 in DNA: TGTGCCAGCAGTAAAACAGGCTATGGCTACACCTTC. It is translated as CASSKTGYGYTF.

The chain couples TRBV3-1 (or the pseudogene TRBV3-2) to TRBJ1-3; D may be TRBD1 (6 bases). Trimming took off 6 bases at V and 1 base at J, with 10 bases between the two ends. The CDR3 is 14 residues long. From germline, CDR1 is LGHDT and CDR2 YNNKEL (reference sequence). CDR3 nucleotides: TGTGCCAGCAGGAGGGGGGCGTCTGGAAACACCATATATTTT. Translated: CASRRGASGNTIYF.

The chain is built from TRBV7-9 and TRBJ1-5; perhaps TRBD1 as D (6 bases). Germline V lookup: CDR1 SEHNR, CDR2 FQNEAQ (reference sequence). This CDR3 region has 15 residues. The V gene lost 1 base and the J gene lost 10 bases, with 17 bases spanning the gap. CDR3: CASSLGLEQGHPQHF. CDR3 in DNA: TGTGCCAGCAGCTTAGGACTAGAACAGGGCCATCCCCAGCATTTT.

V is TRBV14 and J is TRBJ2-1; possibly TRBD2 for D (6 bases). Germline CDR1 is SGHDN and CDR2 is FVKESK. The V gene lost 0 bases and the J gene lost 4 bases, with 16 bases spanning the gap. There are 17 residues in the CDR3. The CDR3 reads CASSQDWGSGIYNEQFF. The CDR3, as DNA: TGTGCCAGCAGCCAAGATTGGGGTAGCGGTATTTACAATGAGCAGTTCTTC.

The chain links TRBV18 to TRBJ2-7, with 12 positions matching TRBD1. Germline assignment: CDR1 KGHSH and CDR2 LQKENI. J gave up 5 bases and V 5 bases, and 10 bases lay outside the gene matches. The CDR3 runs 16 residues. The CDR3 reads CASSSGTGGRRDEQYF. CDR3 DNA sequence: TGTGCCAGCTCATCAGGGACAGGGGGCAGAAGGGACGAGCAGTACTTC.

The chain links TRBV7-3 to TRBJ2-3; 11 nucleotides match TRBD2. Losses at the gene ends were 3 bases for V and 6 bases for J; bases not matched to a gene: 8. The length of the CDR3 is 16 residues. In germline, CDR1 is SGHTA, CDR2 FQGTGA. CDR3 amino acids: CASSFYSGGDPDTQYF. CDR3 bases: TGTGCCAGCAGCTTCTATAGCGGGGGGGACCCGGATACGCAGTATTTT.

This sequence joins TRBV6-5 and TRBJ2-7, with a tentative D call TRBD2 (6 bases). Germline V lookup: CDR1 MNHEY, CDR2 SVGAGI. Trimming cost V 5 bases and J 2 bases, with 16 bases left between them. There are 15 residues in the CDR3. CDR3 protein: CASSLGGSGTYEQYF. CDR3 DNA: TGTGCCAGCAGTCTGGGGGGTAGCGGAACCTACGAGCAGTACTTC.

The chain combines TRBV7-3 with TRBJ2-5, with D unclear. V was clipped by 5 bases and J by 5 bases, with 12 bases between them. Germline assignment: CDR1 SGHTA and CDR2 FQGTGA. This CDR3 is built from 13 residues. CDR3 bases: TGTGCCAGCAGCCTGACCACCGGGGAGACCCAGTACTTC. Translation gives CASSLTTGETQYF.

Written as DNA, the CDR3 is TGTGCCAGCAGTTACGACAGTGAGCAGTACTTC. Protein product: CASSYDSEQYF. The rearrangement joins TRBV6-6 to TRBJ2-7, with D perhaps TRBD1 (5 bases). V lost 2 bases and J lost 7, with 6 bases in between. Per the germline V gene, CDR1 is MNHNY and CDR2 is SVGAGI (reference sequence). The CDR3 contains 11 residues.

V is TRBV2 and J is TRBJ2-2, with TRBD1 identical over 9 bases. Germline V gives CDR1 SNHLY, CDR2 FYNNEI. The V segment lost 8 bases and the J segment 3 bases; nucleotides outside the gene matches: 4. The CDR3 consists of 14 residues. Here the CDR3 DNA reads TGTGCCAGCCGGGGACAGGGAGACACCGGGGAGCTGTTTTTT. It translates to CASRGQGDTGELFF.

This chain joins TRBV18 and TRBJ2-1; D gene ambiguous. Germline V gives CDR1 KGHSH, CDR2 LQKENI. This CDR3 comprises 13 residues. Trimming cost V 2 bases and J 4 bases, with 6 bases left between them. The CDR3 loop is CASSPTQYNEQFF. The DNA of the CDR3 is TGTGCCAGCTCACCAACCCAGTACAATGAGCAGTTCTTC.

The rearrangement links TRBV4-2 to TRBJ2-7; possibly TRBD1 for D (5 bases). CDR3 length: 14 residues. The V end lost 4 bases, the J end lost 6 bases, and 16 bases lay between the germline ends. Germline V CDR1 and CDR2: LGHNA, YNFKEQ. CDR3 in amino acids: CASSPTDSLAEQYF. CDR3 in DNA: TGTGCCAGCAGCCCCACCGACAGTTTAGCCGAGCAGTACTTC.

This chain connects TRBV6-1 to TRBJ1-1; D gene uncertain. This CDR3 is built from 15 residues. V lost 1 base to trimming and J lost 0 bases, with 9 bases between them. Germline V gene lookup returns CDR1 MNHNS and CDR2 SASEGT. The CDR3: CASSEEEAVNTEAFF. In DNA, the CDR3 is TGTGCCAGCAGTGAAGAGGAGGCGGTGAACACTGAAGCTTTCTTT.

The V and J genes are TRBV7-9 and TRBJ2-1; no clear D gene. V lost 2 bases and J lost 7, with 12 bases in between. The CDR3 loop spans 14 amino acids. Looked up from germline, CDR1 is SEHNR and CDR2 is FQNEAQ (reference sequence). Here the CDR3 reads CASSLRVQGNEQFF. CDR3 DNA: TGTGCCAGCAGCTTACGAGTACAAGGGAATGAGCAGTTCTTC.

The V and J genes are TRBV9 and TRBJ1-2; 9 bases line up with TRBD1. V lost 3 bases to trimming and J lost 1 base; unmatched junction nucleotides: 4. The CDR3 length is 15 residues. The germline V gene has CDR1 SGDLS and CDR2 YYNGEE. CDR3 sequence reads: CASSARTGDNYGYTF. The CDR3 region has the DNA TGTGCCAGCAGCGCCAGGACAGGGGATAACTATGGCTACACCTTC.

The chain joins TRBV6-2 or TRBV6-3 to TRBJ2-1, with a tentative D call TRBD1 (6 bases). The CDR3 runs to 15 residues. Germline assignment: CDR1 MNHEY and CDR2 SVGEGT. V was pared by 2 bases and J by 9 bases, with 17 bases between. As DNA, the CDR3 is TGTGCCAGCAGTTACGGGAGAACACAGGGTGGTGAGCAGTTCTTC. Protein product: CASSYGRTQGGEQFF.

The chain links TRBV12-3 or TRBV12-4 to TRBJ2-7; 9 nucleotides align to TRBD2. Trimming took 10 bases from V and 6 from J; bases not matched to a gene: 10. CDR3 length: 13 residues. The CDR3 loop is CATSVAGGSEQYF. The CDR3 DNA reads as TGTGCCACCAGCGTTGCGGGGGGGAGCGAGCAGTACTTC.

The J gene is TRBJ1-5, the V gene TRBV19; no firm D call. The CDR3 has 15 residues. V was shortened by 4 bases and J by 4 bases, with 14 bases between the two germline ends. Looked up from germline, CDR1 is LNHDA and CDR2 is SQIVND (reference sequence). The CDR3, as DNA: TGTGCCAGTAGTACGGACGGACGCAATAATCAGCCCCAGCATTTT. Its translation: CASSTDGRNNQPQHF.

V gene TRBV19 combines with J gene TRBJ2-1; no definite D call. CDR1 and CDR2 (germline): LNHDA, SQIVND (reference sequence). The V end was cut by 3 bases, the J end by 0 bases, with 12 bases between. The CDR3 length is 16 residues. In DNA form, the CDR3 reads TGTGCCAGTAGTATCGGCCGTAAAAGCTCCTACAATGAGCAGTTCTTC. This sequence encodes CASSIGRKSSYNEQFF.

The CDR3 coding sequence is TGTGCCAGCAGTTCGCAGAGCTCCTACAATGAGCAGTTCTTC. Its protein product is CASSSQSSYNEQFF. The gene calls are TRBV28 and TRBJ2-1; no definite D call. Germline CDR1 reads MDHEN; CDR2 reads SYDVKM. Trimming left V 4 bases short and J 0 bases short, with 7 bases between. The CDR3 has 14 residues.

The chain employs TRBV6-6 and TRBJ2-3; 8 nucleotides match TRBD1. The CDR3 covers 15 residues. J was trimmed by 5 bases and V by 5 bases; bases with no gene match: 9. CDR1 is MNHNY, CDR2 SVGAGI, per germline (reference sequence). CDR3 coding DNA: TGTGCCAGCAGTCTCCCGACAGGGGCAATAGATACGCAGTATTTT. Protein sequence: CASSLPTGAIDTQYF.

A remark on this clone: At one of its ends the junction is not consistent with the germline gene, which may arise from a read error. The chain uses TRBV7-7 and TRBJ2-5, with 8 nucleotides matching TRBD1. Germline V gene sequence: CDR1 SSHAT, CDR2 FNYEAQ (reference sequence). The length of the CDR3 is 14 residues. The CDR3 nucleotides read TGTGCTAGCAGCCCAGGACAGGGTCAAGAGACCCAGTACTTC. It is translated as CASSPGQGQETQYF.

V gene TRBV28 combines with J gene TRBJ2-6; 10 bases map to TRBD2. The CDR3 covers 19 residues. V shed 6 bases, J shed 0 bases, and the junction held 11 bases outside the gene matches. CDR1 and CDR2 from the germline V gene are MDHEN and SYDVKM. In DNA, the CDR3 is TGTGCCAGCAGCGCCTTCCGGACTAGCGGATACTCTGGGGCCAACGTCCTGACTTTC. Its protein is CASSAFRTSGYSGANVLTF.

V gene TRBV4-1 combines with J gene TRBJ2-1, with no clear D. The CDR3 sequence is 12 residues long. Germline V gene lookup returns CDR1 MGHRA and CDR2 YSYEKL. Trimming shortened V by 1 base and J by 6 bases, and 4 bases separated the two germline ends. CDR3 sequence: CASSQVGNEQFF. The CDR3 DNA reads TGCGCCAGCAGCCAAGTTGGCAATGAGCAGTTCTTC.

The chain joins TRBV19 to TRBJ2-7; 10 nucleotides align to TRBD1. Trimming at V came to 6 bases and at J to 1 base, leaving 6 bases not matched to a gene. Germline loops: CDR1 LNHDA, CDR2 SQIVND (reference sequence). CDR3 size: 15 residues. The CDR3 sequence: CASSRPGQGSYEQYF. The CDR3 DNA is TGTGCCAGTAGCAGACCGGGACAGGGGTCCTACGAGCAGTACTTC.

The chain couples TRBV5-1 to TRBJ1-5, with a possible D match to TRBD1 (6 bases). Germline CDR1 is SGHRS and CDR2 is YFSETQ. V lost 4 bases to trimming and J lost 1 base, with 9 bases between them. The CDR3 runs 14 residues. CDR3 sequence (DNA): TGCGCCAGCAGCCTCGACAGGAGCAATCAGCCCCAGCATTTT. Translation gives CASSLDRSNQPQHF. Variable domain in full (rest from reference TRBV5-1 and TRBJ1-5): KAGVTQTPRYLIKTRGQQVTLSCSPISGHRSVSWYQQTPGQGLQFLFEYFSETQRNKGNFPGRFSGRQFSNSRSEMNVSTLELGDSALYLCASSLDRSNQPQHFGDGTRLSIL.

The rearrangement uses TRBV7-8 and TRBJ2-3; D remains unclear. V was clipped by 5 bases and J by 8 bases, with 11 bases between them. The germline CDR1 and CDR2 sequences are SGHVS and FQNEAQ. The CDR3 length is 12 residues. CDR3 amino acids: CASSPAGPTQYF. The CDR3 DNA is TGTGCCAGCAGCCCCGCCGGACCTACGCAGTATTTT.

The gene calls are TRBV7-3 and TRBJ2-5, with D tentatively TRBD1 (6 bases). Germline V gives CDR1 SGHTA, CDR2 FQGTGA. The CDR3 is 13 residues long. V shed 5 bases and J shed 5 bases, with 12 bases lying between them. The chain's CDR3 is CASSASGDETQYF. CDR3 nucleotide sequence: TGTGCCAGCAGCGCCTCAGGGGACGAGACCCAGTACTTC.